Below, 26 T cell receptor beta chains from the same sample are listed, as sequenced in a study of CD8 T cells in Susac syndrome (dated by TCRdb to about 2019). The library relied on the immunoSEQ multiplex PCR assay. RNA was extracted using the RNeasy kit, and roughly 0.45 to 1 ug of the RNA was reverse transcribed with random hexamers. In-frame beta chains were kept once TCRdb had trimmed the public reads at Q25 with fastp and called clones with MiXCR. Under each unique CDR3 protein, matching rows form one entry showing the most common genes and DNA. The sample yields over 95,000 distinct CDR3 sequences; 85% to 95% were counted once. Roughly 0.11% of the sample is in the top ten clones. Sequenced sample: CD8+ T cells from PBMCs. Every receptor here comes from a human donor in good health.

The V and J genes are TRBV20-1 and TRBJ2-3; D not resolved. V was clipped by 2 bases and J by 1 base, with 7 bases between them. The CDR3 covers 13 residues. CDR1 is DFQATT and CDR2 is SNEGSKA in the germline V gene (reference sequence). The CDR3 is CSARRPRTDTQYF. Here the CDR3 DNA reads TGCAGTGCTAGACGCCCCCGCACAGATACGCAGTATTTT.

The rearrangement uses TRBV29-1 and TRBJ2-7; D is unresolved. V lost 4 bases to trimming and J lost 2 bases, with 12 bases between them. Germline V lookup: CDR1 SQVTM, CDR2 ANQGSEA. This CDR3 has 13 amino acids. The CDR3 protein is CSVVGQEAYEQYF. The CDR3 DNA reads TGCAGCGTTGTCGGTCAAGAAGCCTACGAGCAGTACTTC.

This clonotype has more than one count but fewer than ten. Here the CDR3 reads CASSFRLAGGDEQYF. The CDR3 coding sequence is TGTGCCAGCAGCTTCCGACTAGCGGGAGGCGACGAGCAGTACTTC. The gene calls are TRBV5-4 and TRBJ2-7; the match to TRBD2 covers 13 bases. Germline CDR1 and CDR2: SGHNT and YYREEE (reference sequence). The CDR3 totals 15 residues. V shed 2 bases, J shed 5 bases, and the junction held 4 bases outside the gene matches. Looking up the rest from reference TRBV5-4 and TRBJ2-7 gives the full variable domain: ETGVTQSPTHLIKTRGQQVTLRCSSQSGHNTVSWYQQALGQGPQFIFQYYREEENGRGNFPPRFSGLQFPNYSSELNVNALELDDSALYLCASSFRLAGGDEQYFGPGTRLTVT.

The chain combines TRBV4-1 with TRBJ2-7, with D unclear. V gave up 1 base and J gave up 2 bases, with 9 bases separating them. Germline assignment: CDR1 MGHRA and CDR2 YSYEKL. The CDR3 extends over 14 amino acids. This CDR3 reads CASSQGTATYEQYF. The DNA of the CDR3 is TGCGCCAGCAGCCAAGGGACGGCGACCTACGAGCAGTACTTC.

The chain carries TRBV27 and TRBJ1-2; 7 bases line up with TRBD1. This CDR3 is built from 14 residues. Germline-derived CDR1 and CDR2 are MNHEY and SMNVEV (reference sequence). The J segment lost 7 bases and the V segment lost 8 bases, leaving 13 bases of the junction unmatched. CDR3 sequence (DNA): TGTGCCAGCTCTACTCGACAGGGCCCCGCTGGCTACACCTTC. Protein sequence: CASSTRQGPAGYTF.

The V call is TRBV7-2, the J call TRBJ2-7; TRBD1 agrees at 7 bases. CDR1 is SGHTA and CDR2 is FQGNSA in the germline V gene. J was trimmed by 6 bases and V by 7 bases; bases with no gene match: 9. This CDR3 contains 13 residues. CDR3 DNA sequence: TGTGCCAGCAACGTCGACAGGGAACGCGAGCAGTACTTC. This codes for CASNVDREREQYF.

CDR3 sequence: CASSLPGAMGSNTEAFF. The CDR3 DNA sequence: TGTGCCAGCAGCTTGCCGGGGGCGATGGGATCGAACACTGAAGCTTTCTTT. The genes are TRBV7-2 and TRBJ1-1; maybe TRBD1 (6 bases). The V end lost 3 bases, the J end lost 1 base, and 18 bases lay between the germline ends. Germline values: CDR1 SGHTA, CDR2 FQGNSA. The CDR3 has 17 residues.

V and J are TRBV4-1 and TRBJ2-1; 8 bases match TRBD2. CDR1 is MGHRA and CDR2 is YSYEKL in the germline V gene. Trimming at V came to 0 bases and at J to 2 bases, leaving 9 bases not matched to a gene. CDR3 length equals 18 residues. CDR3 region: CASSQDHYTSGAYNEQFF. The CDR3 DNA follows: TGCGCCAGCAGCCAAGATCACTATACTAGCGGAGCCTACAATGAGCAGTTCTTC.

CDR3 nucleotide sequence: TGTGCCAGCAGCTTAAAGGGGGCCGGGACTGAAGCTTTCTTT. The encoded protein is CASSLKGAGTEAFF. The genes are TRBV7-3 and TRBJ1-1, with 7 bases matching TRBD1. Germline CDR1 is SGHTA and CDR2 is FQGTGA. The ends lost 1 base at V and 5 bases at J; junction bases unmatched: 4. The length of the CDR3 is 14 residues.

Written as DNA, the CDR3 is TGTGCCAGCAGCCGATTAGGACAGGACCTCTATGGCTACACCTTC. Translating gives CASSRLGQDLYGYTF. The gene calls are TRBV11-1 and TRBJ1-2; 7 nucleotides agree with TRBD1. The V segment lost 5 bases and the J segment 4 bases; nucleotides outside the gene matches: 10. Germline V lookup: CDR1 SGHAT, CDR2 FQDESV (reference sequence). CDR3 length: 15 amino acids.

The rearrangement uses TRBV7-8 and TRBJ1-2; D is undetermined. Germline assignment: CDR1 SGHVS and CDR2 FQNEAQ. The CDR3 consists of 14 residues. The V gene lost 4 bases and the J gene lost 5 bases, with 14 bases spanning the gap. The CDR3 bases are TGTGCCAGCAGCTACGGGAACGGAGCATATGGCTACACCTTC. It is translated as CASSYGNGAYGYTF. Using reference TRBV7-8 and TRBJ1-2 for the parts outside the CDR3, the full variable domain is GAGVSQSPRYKVAKRGQDVALRCDPISGHVSLFWYQQALGQGPEFLTYFQNEAQLDKSGLPSDRFFAERPEGSVSTLKIQRTQQEDSAVYLCASSYGNGAYGYTFGSGTRLTVV.

This chain connects TRBV5-6 to TRBJ2-2, with D unresolved. This CDR3 has 16 amino acids. Trimming removed 0 bases at V and 3 bases at J, with 12 bases between. Germline V gene data show CDR1 as SGHDT and CDR2 as YYEEEE. CDR3 sequence: CASSLANEVYTGELFF. In DNA form, the CDR3 reads TGTGCCAGCAGCTTGGCGAATGAGGTCTACACCGGGGAGCTGTTTTTT. The whole variable domain, remainder taken from reference TRBV5-6 and TRBJ2-2, is DAGVTQSPTHLIKTRGQQVTLRCSPKSGHDTVSWYQQALGQGPQFIFQYYEEEERQRGNFPDRFSGHQFPNYSSELNVNALLLGDSALYLCASSLANEVYTGELFFGEGSRLTVL.

This chain joins TRBV20-1 and TRBJ2-3; D uncertain. CDR1 and CDR2 from the germline V gene are DFQATT and SNEGSKA (reference sequence). V lost 3 bases and J lost 2, with 6 bases in between. The CDR3 extends over 12 amino acids. CDR3 nucleotides: TGCAGTGCTAGCGGGCCCACAGATACGCAGTATTTT. This gives the protein CSASGPTDTQYF.

The chain carries TRBV6-2 or TRBV6-3 and TRBJ1-1; possibly TRBD1 for D (5 bases). V shed 6 bases and J shed 2 bases, with 10 bases lying between them. The CDR3 consists of 13 residues. CDR1 MNHEY and CDR2 SVGEGT come from the germline V gene. This chain's CDR3 is CASSRRDNTEAFF. In DNA, the CDR3 is TGTGCCAGCAGCCGCCGGGACAACACTGAAGCTTTCTTT.

The rearrangement joins TRBV19 to TRBJ2-1; 11 bases line up with TRBD1. The CDR3 has 17 amino acids. V trimming: 4 bases; J trimming: 7 bases; junction bases outside the gene matches: 12. Germline-derived CDR1 and CDR2 are LNHDA and SQIVND (reference sequence). This chain's CDR3 is CASSKLSGQGGKNEQFF. The CDR3 DNA reads as TGTGCCAGTAGTAAGTTATCGGGACAGGGGGGCAAAAATGAGCAGTTCTTC.

This clonotype was seen more than once but under ten times. V gene TRBV7-9 combines with J gene TRBJ2-5; D possibly uses TRBD1 or TRBD2 (5 bases each). The V gene's germline CDR1 is SEHNR and CDR2 FQNEAQ (reference sequence). Trimming took off 2 bases at V and 11 bases at J, with 24 bases between the two ends. The CDR3 covers 16 residues. This CDR3 is CASSLPVTGQGVKQYF. DNA of the CDR3: TGTGCCAGCAGCTTACCCGTTACGGGGCAGGGTGTAAAACAGTACTTC.

The chain couples TRBV5-1 to TRBJ1-2, with D possibly being TRBD1 (5 bases). V lost 2 bases to trimming and J lost 8 bases, with 16 bases between them. The CDR3 has 14 residues. Germline lookup yields CDR1 SGHRS and CDR2 YFSETQ. In DNA, the CDR3 is TGCGCCAGCAGCTTTCCGGGACTACCTAGCGGCTACACCTTC. Its translation is CASSFPGLPSGYTF.

This chain joins TRBV9 and TRBJ2-3; tentatively, D is TRBD1 (5 bases). The CDR3 is 14 amino acids. The germline gives CDR1 SGDLS, CDR2 YYNGEE. V gave up 1 base and J gave up 2 bases, with 8 bases separating them. The DNA for the CDR3 is TGTGCCAGCAGCGTACAGGGTGACACAGATACGCAGTATTTT. As protein: CASSVQGDTDTQYF.

The chain carries TRBV20-1 and TRBJ2-7; 8 bases agree with TRBD1. The V gene end was trimmed by 5 bases and the J gene end by 3 bases; junction bases not matched to a gene: 24. CDR1 is DFQATT and CDR2 is SNEGSKA in the germline V gene (reference sequence). The CDR3 is 19 residues long. The CDR3 sequence is CSARIPLRPPGQEGYEQYF. CDR3 sequence (DNA): TGCAGTGCTCGGATTCCATTGAGGCCACCGGGACAGGAGGGCTACGAGCAGTACTTC.

The genes are TRBV5-1 and TRBJ1-6; no reliable D call. Germline-derived CDR1 and CDR2 are SGHRS and YFSETQ. V was shortened by 9 bases and J by 8 bases, with 15 bases between the two germline ends. The CDR3 length is 13 residues. The CDR3 region is CATRAAVDSPLHF. The CDR3 DNA sequence: TGCGCCACCCGTGCCGCCGTTGATTCACCCCTCCACTTT. Based on the CDR3 plus reference TRBV5-1 and TRBJ1-6, the full variable domain is KAGVTQTPRYLIKTRGQQVTLSCSPISGHRSVSWYQQTPGQGLQFLFEYFSETQRNKGNFPGRFSGRQFSNSRSEMNVSTLELGDSALYLCATRAAVDSPLHFGNGTRLTVT.

This rearrangement joins TRBV19 to TRBJ1-2; D is possibly TRBD1 (6 bases). This CDR3 has 11 residues. In germline, CDR1 is LNHDA, CDR2 SQIVND (reference sequence). The V and J ends lost 9 bases and 4 bases respectively, with 9 bases between them. Here the CDR3 DNA reads TGTGCCAGCCGACAGGCCTATGGCTACACCTTC. It encodes CASRQAYGYTF.

The chain links TRBV7-2 to TRBJ2-1; 8 nucleotides align to TRBD1. CDR1 SGHTA and CDR2 FQGNSA come from the germline V gene. The trim removed 8 bases at V and 8 bases at J, leaving 14 bases unmatched. The CDR3 spans 15 residues. The DNA of the CDR3 is TGTGCCAGCCAATCCGGGTACAGGGGGTCCCATGAGCAGTTCTTC. This codes for CASQSGYRGSHEQFF.

Here the CDR3 DNA reads TGTGCCAGCAGTTCCGAGATTAGGGTGCGAGCTAACTATGGCTACACCTTC. This encodes CASSSEIRVRANYGYTF. The V and J genes are TRBV6-5 and TRBJ1-2; D not certain. The CDR3 contains 17 residues. The V end lost 4 bases, the J end lost 0 bases, and 18 bases lay between the germline ends. Germline V gene sequence: CDR1 MNHEY, CDR2 SVGAGI.

The rearrangement links TRBV19 to TRBJ2-3, with D maybe TRBD2 (6 bases). From germline, CDR1 is LNHDA and CDR2 SQIVND (reference sequence). V gave up 6 bases and J gave up 6 bases, with 19 bases separating them. The CDR3 totals 15 residues. The CDR3 region has the DNA TGTGCCAGTAGCCTGTCCTTTGTTGGGGGGGATACGCAGTATTTT. Translating it yields CASSLSFVGGDTQYF. Based on the CDR3 plus reference TRBV19 and TRBJ2-3, the full variable domain is DGGITQSPKYLFRKEGQNVTLSCEQNLNHDAMYWYRQDPGQGLRLIYYSQIVNDFQKGDIAEGYSVSREKKESFPLTVTSAQKNPTAFYLCASSLSFVGGDTQYFGPGTRLTVL.

V gene TRBV7-2 combines with J gene TRBJ1-5, with D perhaps matching TRBD1 (5 bases). Germline V gene lookup returns CDR1 SGHTA and CDR2 FQGNSA. The CDR3 is 13 residues long. V was pared by 5 bases and J by 11 bases, with 16 bases between. DNA for the CDR3: TGTGCCAGCAGCCGCGGGGGTACTCCGACCCAGCATTTT. Protein sequence: CASSRGGTPTQHF.

This rearrangement joins TRBV5-1 to TRBJ2-5; weak D call: TRBD2 (5 bases). Germline loops: CDR1 SGHRS, CDR2 YFSETQ. Trimming shortened V by 4 bases and J by 6 bases, and 16 bases separated the two germline ends. The CDR3 is made up of 14 amino acids. Written as DNA, the CDR3 is TGCGCCAGCAGCGACGGACTCTTGGGAAAGACCCAGTACTTC. It encodes CASSDGLLGKTQYF.